The 8 T cell receptor beta chains listed next were all sequenced from one sample in a study of T cell responses to AZD1222 COVID-19 vaccine. Method: immunoSEQ multiplex PCR; TCRdb's copy keeps in-frame clones and lacks some. The data hold about 200,000 clones, with roughly 92% observed a single time. The input for sequencing was peripheral blood, taken 28 days after the second AZD1222 dose. The receptors stem from an adult who received the AZD1222 COVID-19 vaccine.

This rearrangement joins TRBV6-6 to TRBJ2-1; 14 bases match TRBD2. With 5 bases clipped from V and 5 bases from J, the junction kept 8 bases outside the gene matches. The CDR3 consists of 17 residues. CDR1 MNHNY and CDR2 SVGAGI come from the germline V gene (reference sequence). CDR3 nucleotides: TGTGCCAGCAGTCGAGGACTAGCGGGGGGTCTTGACAATGAGCAGTTCTTC. The encoded protein is CASSRGLAGGLDNEQFF.

The V call is TRBV10-3, the J call TRBJ2-5; 13 nucleotides agree with TRBD2. Germline V gives CDR1 ENHRY, CDR2 SYGVKD. J gave up 4 bases and V 6 bases, and 11 bases lay outside the gene matches. This CDR3 is built from 17 residues. The CDR3 DNA reads as TGTGCCATCAGCCAGGGGCCGGGACTAGCGGGGCGAGAGACCCAGTACTTC. It is translated as CAISQGPGLAGRETQYF.

The chain joins TRBV7-9 to TRBJ1-3, with no clear D. The CDR3 extends over 14 amino acids. The V gene lost 0 bases and the J gene lost 6 bases, with 9 bases spanning the gap. Germline V gene data show CDR1 as SEHNR and CDR2 as FQNEAQ (reference sequence). The CDR3 nucleotides are TGTGCCAGCAGCTTAGCCCAAACAGTAAACACCATATATTTT. Protein product: CASSLAQTVNTIYF.

V gene TRBV6-5 combines with J gene TRBJ1-1, with D uncertain. V lost 0 bases, J lost 4 bases, and 6 bases lay in between. This CDR3 comprises 13 residues. Germline V gene data show CDR1 as MNHEY and CDR2 as SVGAGI. This CDR3 is CASSYSRSTEAFF. The CDR3 DNA reads TGTGCCAGCAGTTACTCGAGGTCCACTGAAGCTTTCTTT.

The chain is built from TRBV5-5 and TRBJ1-2; D unresolved. The CDR3 totals 13 residues. CDR1 is SGHKS and CDR2 is YYEKEE in the germline V gene (reference sequence). V was trimmed by 7 bases and J by 6 bases, leaving 16 bases between them. The CDR3 DNA follows: TGTGCCAGCGGGAAGTGGGAGATAGATGGCTACACCTTC. Amino acids: CASGKWEIDGYTF.

The chain is built from TRBV11-1 and TRBJ1-6; no clear D gene. This CDR3 is 14 amino acids long. V was shortened by 1 base and J by 5 bases, with 6 bases between the two germline ends. Germline V lookup: CDR1 SGHAT, CDR2 FQDESV (reference sequence). The CDR3 here is CASSLGLDNSPLHF. Here the CDR3 DNA reads TGTGCCAGCAGCTTAGGCCTGGATAATTCACCCCTCCACTTT.

V is TRBV5-1 and J is TRBJ1-1; a possible D gene is TRBD1 (6 bases). Germline CDR1 reads SGHRS; CDR2 reads YFSETQ. V gave up 7 bases and J gave up 1 base, with 11 bases separating them. The CDR3 contains 13 residues. The CDR3 protein is CASGGAANTEAFF. For the CDR3, the DNA is TGCGCCAGCGGGGGGGCCGCGAACACTGAAGCTTTCTTT.

The J gene is TRBJ1-1, the V gene TRBV29-1; D uncertain. V dropped 6 bases and J dropped 6 bases, with 17 bases sitting between them. Germline CDR1 reads SQVTM; CDR2 reads ANQGSEA. The CDR3 runs to 13 residues. The CDR3 DNA sequence: TGCAGCGTCGGTCTTCGGGGATTTTCTGAAGCTTTCTTT. Amino acids: CSVGLRGFSEAFF.